This TCR beta chain is from a study of identical twins. TCRdb passed the 5' RACE reads through MiXCR, listing each CDR3 protein once. This table holds around 280,000 distinct CDR3 sequences, approximately 8.5% found once. Germline CDR1 is SNHLY and CDR2 is FYNNEI. This CDR3 is built from 15 residues. Between the trimmed V and J ends, which lost 7 bases and 6 bases, there was a span of 18 bases. This clonotype was counted at least ten times. These data were also filed under a second study, of yellow fever vaccine responses in identical twins.

This sequence joins TRBV2 and TRBJ2-2; D may be TRBD2 (7 bases). This clonotype originated in a woman aged 18-30 years in good health. Sequenced sample: memory (CD45RO+) T cells sorted from blood. DNA for the CDR3: TGTGCCAGCACCCCCCGGGGGGCGCAGGCCGGGGAGCTGTTTTTT. Encoded protein: CASTPRGAQAGELFF.